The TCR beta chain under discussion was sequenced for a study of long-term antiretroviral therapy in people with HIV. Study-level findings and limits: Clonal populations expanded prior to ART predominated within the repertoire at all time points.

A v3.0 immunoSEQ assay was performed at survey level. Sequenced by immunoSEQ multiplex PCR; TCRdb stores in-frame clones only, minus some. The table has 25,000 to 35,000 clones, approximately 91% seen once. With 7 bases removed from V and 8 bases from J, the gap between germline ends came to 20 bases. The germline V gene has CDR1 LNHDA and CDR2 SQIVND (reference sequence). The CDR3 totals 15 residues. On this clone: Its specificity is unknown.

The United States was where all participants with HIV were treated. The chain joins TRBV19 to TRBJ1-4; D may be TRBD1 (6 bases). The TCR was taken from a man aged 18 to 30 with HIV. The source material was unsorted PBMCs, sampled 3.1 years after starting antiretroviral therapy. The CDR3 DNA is TGTGCCAGTAAGGTAGAGCGGGGGCATCGGGAAAAACTGTTTTTT. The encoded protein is CASKVERGHREKLFF.